The entry below describes one T cell receptor (beta chain). Its antigen is currently not known. It has no much larger one-base neighbor in the sample; base qualities were not kept. The library was prepared using 5' RACE. The instrument was an Illumina HiSeq 2500. A second PCR of about 6 to 12 cycles was performed with a sample-barcoded 5' primer and a J-beta primer mix. Each TCR beta cDNA molecule received a unique molecular identifier from a template-switch 5' adaptor carrying 12 random nucleotides. At least 2.5 million CDR3-containing paired-end reads were obtained from each sample. First-strand cDNA was synthesized from all RNA with the Mint cDNA synthesis kit, primed by a TRBC-specific oligonucleotide. After uracil-DNA glycosylase treatment, a first 18-cycle PCR used universal primers M1SS and BC2_uni_R on all cDNA. In the source study's methods: Each sample was normalized by randomly selecting 1 million high-quality reads, each carrying a distinct molecular identifier. Instead of being binned into consensus sequences, reads that shared molecular identifiers were thrown out. MiTCR, set to a Q25 quality threshold and the strictest error-elimination algorithm, was used for CDR3 identification, clonotype clustering and error correction. Lower-bound total TCR beta diversity was estimated with a nonparametric unseen species model using Euler transformation. TCRdb passed the public sequencing reads through fastp at Q25 and MiXCR, retaining productive beta sequences. Each CDR3 protein appears once, grouped with its most common genes and DNA. In this record, the V and J calls reflect TCRdb's handling and not the investigators' own analysis. This sample has some 690,000 distinct CDR3 sequences in its table, and 20% to 25% of those were observed once. Of the sample, around a fifth is held by the ten largest clones.

The record originates from a study of blood T cells in healthy people across ages (dated by TCRdb to the mid-2010s). About the study as a whole: In model experiments, roughly one uniquely barcoded TCR beta cDNA molecule per two T cells was captured by template switching. The study measured age-related changes in TCR beta repertoire diversity using deep sequencing normalized with unique cDNA molecular identifiers. Four age groups were formed from the donors: young (average around 15 years), middle-aged (approximately 42), aged (62) and long-lived (about 80). Donors of different ages were randomly distributed across sequencing lanes to avoid experimental bias. For two donors (one aged 18 to 30 and one aged 80 or older), the study analyzed two additional independent replicas of 1 million unique cDNA reads from the same blood draw.

Donors were 30 to 45 systemically healthy Caucasian individuals from Russia aged roughly 6 to 95 years. Around 9.7 milliliters of peripheral blood were collected from each donor into EDTA-treated Vacutainer tubes. Ficoll-Paque density-gradient centrifugation was used to isolate PBMCs, with at least 6.5 million per sample. Total RNA, at least 5.5 micrograms per sample, was extracted from PBMCs with Trizol reagent. The percentages of naive CD45RAhigh/CD27high T cells were determined by flow cytometry on a PBMC aliquot from every donor. Here is what the overall study found, with its caveats: Observed TCR beta diversity per million T cells fell roughly linearly with age, and a significant reduction was already apparent by age around 39. Observed TCR beta diversity correlated strongly with the percentage of naive T cells measured by flow cytometry. Bulk unsorted PBMC profiling prevented conclusive comparison of naive and antigen-experienced compartments. Because donor CMV infection status was unknown, age-related changes in expanded clonotypes were potentially confounded. Estimates of total diversity based on one million sequenced T cells were regarded as lower bounds and as underestimates. Compared with the aged group, the long-lived group had more naive CD4+ T cells, fewer expanded clones and increased TCR diversity, a pattern suggesting age selection.

Unmatched junction bases come to 10, with V trimmed by 8 bases and J by 0 bases. From the cysteine up to the phenylalanine, the CDR3 has a length of 17 residues. This entry keeps only the CDR3 DNA: 51 bases, framed from base 1. CDR1 and CDR2, per the germline V gene (reference sequence), are SEHNR and FQNEAQ. The sequenced material came from blood. The rearrangement joined TRBV7-9 to TRBJ2-6, and 7 junction bases match TRBD1. The receptor was derived from a man aged 65-85 years in good health. The nucleotide sequence reads as follows: TGTGCCAGCGGAACCGGGACAGAATTCTCTGGGGCCAACGTCCTGACTTTC. This is translated as CASGTGTEFSGANVLTF.